Listed below are T cell receptor beta chains from one sample, sequenced in a study of radiotherapy plus CTLA-4 blockade in lung cancer. Some clones are missing from TCRdb's copy, which holds only in-frame ones; the method was immunoSEQ multiplex PCR. The sample holds tens of thousands of clones; approximately 75% are singletons and the top ten take roughly a quarter. Sequenced material: peripheral blood, taken from a patient treated with radiotherapy plus ipilimumab. The receptors stem from a human donor with non-small cell lung cancer that progressed on radiotherapy plus ipilimumab. CDR3s include the opening cysteine and the closing phenylalanine or tryptophan. A D gene is named only where the DNA matches it firmly. Size values are once, few and many counts, or a class for expanded clones, and some rows have none.

abundance: NA; d_gene: NA; v_gene: TRBV5-8; j_gene: TRBJ1-2; CDR3nt: TGTGCCAGCAGCTCCCAGGCAGTGTACTATGGCTACACCTTC; CDR3aa: CASSSQAVYYGYTF
abundance: once; d_gene: NA; v_gene: TRBV4-1; j_gene: TRBJ2-3; CDR3nt: TGCGCCAGCAGCCAGCCAGCGTCGGCGGGGAGCACAGATACGCAGTATTTT; CDR3aa: CASSQPASAGSTDTQYF
abundance: NA; d_gene: NA; v_gene: TRBV19; j_gene: TRBJ2-3; CDR3nt: TGTGCCAGTAGTATTCGGGTGCCGGATACGCAGTATTTT; CDR3aa: CASSIRVPDTQYF
abundance: NA; d_gene: NA; v_gene: TRBV7-2; j_gene: TRBJ1-5; CDR3nt: TGTGCCAGCAGCTTGTGGGGAGGGGGGCGGCAGCCCCAGCATTTT; CDR3aa: CASSLWGGGRQPQHF
abundance: NA; d_gene: TRBD2; v_gene: TRBV5-1; j_gene: TRBJ2-3; CDR3nt: TGCGCCAGCAGCTCCTTGGCTAGCGGGGGCGTCACAGATACGCAGTATTTT; CDR3aa: CASSSLASGGVTDTQYF
abundance: NA; d_gene: TRBD1; v_gene: TRBV4-2; j_gene: TRBJ1-4; CDR3nt: TGTGCCAGCAGCGTAGACAGGGGGCAGGGAAAACTGTTTTTT; CDR3aa: CASSVDRGQGKLFF
abundance: few; d_gene: TRBD2; v_gene: TRBV15; j_gene: TRBJ2-1; CDR3nt: TGTGCCACCAGGGGTATAGCGGGGAACAATGAGCAGTTCTTC; CDR3aa: CATRGIAGNNEQFF
abundance: NA; d_gene: TRBD2; v_gene: TRBV7-2; j_gene: TRBJ2-7; CDR3nt: TGTGCCAGCAGCCCTACTAGCGGGGGGGTCTACGAGCAGTACTTC; CDR3aa: CASSPTSGGVYEQYF
abundance: NA; d_gene: NA; v_gene: TRBV19; j_gene: TRBJ1-3; CDR3nt: TGTGCCAGTAGTACGACTTGGACAGTCTTCTCTGGAAACACCATATATTTT; CDR3aa: CASSTTWTVFSGNTIYF
abundance: NA; d_gene: NA; v_gene: TRBV27; j_gene: TRBJ1-3; CDR3nt: TGTGCCAGCAGCCCCTTTTACAGGGAAACTGGAAACACCATATATTTT; CDR3aa: CASSPFYRETGNTIYF
abundance: NA; d_gene: NA; v_gene: TRBV9; j_gene: TRBJ2-5; CDR3nt: TGTGCCAGCAGCGACCGTCAAAGCGGCGGCGACCGCGGGACCCAGTACTTC; CDR3aa: CASSDRQSGGDRGTQYF
abundance: NA; d_gene: NA; v_gene: TRBV2; j_gene: TRBJ1-2; CDR3nt: TGTGCCAGCAACTTACAGGGAGCGGACCGAAGTGGCTACACCTTC; CDR3aa: CASNLQGADRSGYTF
abundance: NA; d_gene: NA; v_gene: TRBV18; j_gene: TRBJ2-2; CDR3nt: TGTGCCAGCTCATTTCGAAGTACCGGGGACGGGGAGCTGTTTTTT; CDR3aa: CASSFRSTGDGELFF
abundance: few; d_gene: NA; v_gene: TRBV5-6; j_gene: TRBJ1-2; CDR3nt: TGTGCCAGCAGCTCCGGTGCCGGTTATGGCTACACCTTC; CDR3aa: CASSSGAGYGYTF
abundance: NA; d_gene: NA; v_gene: TRBV5-1; j_gene: TRBJ2-1; CDR3nt: TGCGCCAGCAGCTTCGCGGGTTCCTACAATGAGCAGTTCTTC; CDR3aa: CASSFAGSYNEQFF
abundance: NA; d_gene: NA; v_gene: TRBV6-5; j_gene: TRBJ1-1; CDR3nt: TGTGCCAGCAGTTACACAGGCCTAGGGAACACTGAAGCTTTCTTT; CDR3aa: CASSYTGLGNTEAFF
abundance: NA; d_gene: NA; v_gene: TRBV10-1; j_gene: TRBJ1-1; CDR3nt: TGCGCCAGCAGTGATATACAGGCAATGAACACTGAAGCTTTCTTT; CDR3aa: CASSDIQAMNTEAFF
abundance: NA; d_gene: NA; v_gene: TRBV5-6; j_gene: TRBJ1-2; CDR3nt: TGTGCCAGCAGCTTGGGGAACGGAGGGTCTGGCTACACCTTC; CDR3aa: CASSLGNGGSGYTF
abundance: NA; d_gene: NA; v_gene: TRBV11-2; j_gene: TRBJ1-2; CDR3nt: TGTGCCAGCAGCTTAAGTTCTAGGGGGTCCGGCTACACCTTC; CDR3aa: CASSLSSRGSGYTF